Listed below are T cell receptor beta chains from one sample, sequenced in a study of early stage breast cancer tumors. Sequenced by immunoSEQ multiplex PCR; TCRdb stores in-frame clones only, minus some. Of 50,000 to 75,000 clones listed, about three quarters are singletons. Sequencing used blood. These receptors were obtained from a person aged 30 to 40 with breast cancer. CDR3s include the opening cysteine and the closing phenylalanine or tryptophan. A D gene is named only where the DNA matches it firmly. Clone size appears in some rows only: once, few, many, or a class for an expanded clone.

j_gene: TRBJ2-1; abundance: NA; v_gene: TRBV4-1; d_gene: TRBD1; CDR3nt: TGCGCCAGCAGCGACACAGGGGGGCAGTACAATGAGCAGTTCTTC; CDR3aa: CASSDTGGQYNEQFF
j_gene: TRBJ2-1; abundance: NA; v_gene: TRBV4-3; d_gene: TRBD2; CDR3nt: TGCGCCAGCAGCCTTGGGTCTAGCGGTTACAATGAGCAGTTCTTC; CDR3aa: CASSLGSSGYNEQFF
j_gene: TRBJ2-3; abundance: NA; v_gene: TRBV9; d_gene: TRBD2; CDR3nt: TGTGCCAGCAGCGTAGGCCCTAGCGGTAAGAGCACAGATACGCAGTATTTT; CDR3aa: CASSVGPSGKSTDTQYF
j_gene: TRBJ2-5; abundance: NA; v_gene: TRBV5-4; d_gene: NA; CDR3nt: TGTGCCAGCAGCTTGTCGTCCGACCAAGAGACCCAGTACTTC; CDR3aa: CASSLSSDQETQYF
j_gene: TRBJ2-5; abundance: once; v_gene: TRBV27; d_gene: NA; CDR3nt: TGTGCCAGCAGTTTTGGGGATCCCGACCAAGAGACCCAGTACTTC; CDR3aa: CASSFGDPDQETQYF
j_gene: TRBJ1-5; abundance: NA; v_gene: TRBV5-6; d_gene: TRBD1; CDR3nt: TGTGCCAGCAGCCCGTGGGACAGGGGGCCCAATCAGCCCCAGCATTTT; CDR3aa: CASSPWDRGPNQPQHF
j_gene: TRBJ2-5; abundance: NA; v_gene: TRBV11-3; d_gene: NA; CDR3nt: TGTGCCAGCAGCCCCGGGTCTACGGAGACCCAGTACTTC; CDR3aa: CASSPGSTETQYF
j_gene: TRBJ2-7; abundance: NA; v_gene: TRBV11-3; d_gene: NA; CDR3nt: TGTGCCAGCAGCTTCCTAGCTGGCTACGAGCAGTACTTC; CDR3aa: CASSFLAGYEQYF
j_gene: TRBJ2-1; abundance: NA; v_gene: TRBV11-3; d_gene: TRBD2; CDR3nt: TGTGCCAGCAGCTTAAACCTAGCGGGAGGGAATGAGCAGTTCTTC; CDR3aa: CASSLNLAGGNEQFF
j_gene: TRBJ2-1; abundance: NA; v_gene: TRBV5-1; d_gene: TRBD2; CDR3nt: TGCGCCAGCAGCTTGGACGCGGGAGGGCCCTACAATGAGCAGTTCTTC; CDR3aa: CASSLDAGGPYNEQFF
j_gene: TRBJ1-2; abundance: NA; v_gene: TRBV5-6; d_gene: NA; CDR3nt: TGTGCCAGCAGCTTGGCCCAGTCTCTCGCCGTCGGCTACACCTTC; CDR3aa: CASSLAQSLAVGYTF
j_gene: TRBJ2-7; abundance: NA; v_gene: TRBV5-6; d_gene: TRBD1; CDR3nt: TGTGCCAGCAGCCCGGGACAGGGGATCTACGAGCAGTACTTC; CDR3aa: CASSPGQGIYEQYF
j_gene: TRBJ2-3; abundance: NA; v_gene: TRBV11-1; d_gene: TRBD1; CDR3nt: TGTGCCAGCAGCGCGAGGGACAGGGGGCTTACAGATACGCAGTATTTT; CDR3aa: CASSARDRGLTDTQYF
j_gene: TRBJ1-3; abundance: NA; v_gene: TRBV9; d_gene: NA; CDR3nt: TGTGCCAGCAGCGTAGCCGCACACTCTGGAAACACCATATATTTT; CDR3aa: CASSVAAHSGNTIYF
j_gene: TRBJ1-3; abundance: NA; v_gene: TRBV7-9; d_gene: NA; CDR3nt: TGTGCCAGCGGTCCCGCAAAGGGAAAATCTGGAAACACCATATATTTT; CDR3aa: CASGPAKGKSGNTIYF
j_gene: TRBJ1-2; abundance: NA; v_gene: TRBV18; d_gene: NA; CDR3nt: TGTGCCAGCTCACCGACCCTAGAGGACTCTAACTATGGCTACACCTTC; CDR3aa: CASSPTLEDSNYGYTF
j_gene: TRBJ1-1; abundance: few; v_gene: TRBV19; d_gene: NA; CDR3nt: TGTGCCAGTAGTATAGTCACTGAAGCTTTCTTT; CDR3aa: CASSIVTEAFF
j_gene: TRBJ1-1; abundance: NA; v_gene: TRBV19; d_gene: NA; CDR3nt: TGTGCCAGTAGTACTTCCCGGGGGGCTGAAGCTTTCTTT; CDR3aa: CASSTSRGAEAFF
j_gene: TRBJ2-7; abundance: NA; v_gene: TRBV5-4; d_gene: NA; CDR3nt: TGTGCCAGCAGCTTCTCAGTCCGGGACGAGCAGTACTTC; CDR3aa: CASSFSVRDEQYF
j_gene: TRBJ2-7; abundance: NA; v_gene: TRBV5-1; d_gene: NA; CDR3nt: TGCGCCAGCAGCTTGTTCCACGAGCAGTACTTC; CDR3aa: CASSLFHEQYF
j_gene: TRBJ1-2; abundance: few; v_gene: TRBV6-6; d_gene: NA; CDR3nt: TGTGCCAGCCGGGGAGAAGGCTACACCTTC; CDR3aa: CASRGEGYTF
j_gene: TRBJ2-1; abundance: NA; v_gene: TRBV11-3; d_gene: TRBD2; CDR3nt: TGTGCCAGCAGCTTAAGGGCGGGAACTAGCGGGACGTACAATGAGCAGTTCTTC; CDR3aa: CASSLRAGTSGTYNEQFF